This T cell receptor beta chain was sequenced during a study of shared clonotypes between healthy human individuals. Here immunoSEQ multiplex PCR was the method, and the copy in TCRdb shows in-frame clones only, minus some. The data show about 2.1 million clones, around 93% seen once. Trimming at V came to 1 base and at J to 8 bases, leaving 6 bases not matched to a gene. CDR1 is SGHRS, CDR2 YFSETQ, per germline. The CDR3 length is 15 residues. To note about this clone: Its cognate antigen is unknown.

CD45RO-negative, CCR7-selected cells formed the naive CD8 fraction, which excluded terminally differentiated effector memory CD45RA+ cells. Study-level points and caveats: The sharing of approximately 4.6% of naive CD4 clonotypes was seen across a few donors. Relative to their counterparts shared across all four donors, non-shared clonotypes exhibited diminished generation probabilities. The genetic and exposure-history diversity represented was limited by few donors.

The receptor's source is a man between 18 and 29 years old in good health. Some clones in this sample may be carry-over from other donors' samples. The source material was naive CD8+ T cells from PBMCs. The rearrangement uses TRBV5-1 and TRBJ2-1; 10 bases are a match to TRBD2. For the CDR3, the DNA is TGCGCCAGCAGCTTGTGGGTAGCGGGAGGAGATGAGCAGTTCTTC. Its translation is CASSLWVAGGDEQFF.